The sequence of this TCR beta chain was determined in a study of regulatory T cells in long-lasting Graves disease. Notes on the study in general: Persistent disease favored TRBV28, TRBJ1-2 and TRBJ2-5.

Specified time point: newly diagnosed GD, antithyroid drugs for less than 3 months. PBMC RNA served as the TCR library source. This CDR3 has 14 amino acids. With 4 bases removed from V and 4 bases from J, the gap between germline ends came to 12 bases. Germline V gives CDR1 MNHNS, CDR2 SASEGT. This clonotype occurred many times. The antigen is not known. Researchers made TCR beta libraries by using iRepertoire HTBI primers and running Arm-PCR on CDR3 regions. Each CDR3 protein gets one entry after TCRdb re-called the multiplex PCR reads with MiXCR. The sample holds about 540,000 distinct CDR3 sequences, about 13% seen once. The data also belong to a second study, concerning T cells in Graves' hyperthyroidism and ophthalmopathy. Per that study: Patients aged 18 to 65 had newly diagnosed hyperthyroidism of under 2 months' duration.

The source is a man aged 30 to 39 with Graves disease. The chain uses TRBV6-1 and TRBJ2-3; weak D call: TRBD2 (6 bases). The material sequenced was peripheral blood mononuclear cells (PBMCs), taken at new diagnosis, from a patient treated with antithyroid drugs. CDR3 protein: CASSARDLADTQYF. CDR3 DNA sequence: TGTGCCAGCAGTGCCCGGGACTTGGCAGATACGCAGTATTTT.